A single sample is the source of the 30 T cell receptor beta chains below, sequenced in a study of read filtering for tumor transcriptome and immune sequencing. The library was built from around 0.4 ug RNA with molecular barcoded adaptors for alpha/delta and beta/gamma chains. TCRdb independently ran MiXCR on the reads; one entry per CDR3 protein. The sample records roughly 90,000 distinct CDR3 sequences, 9% to 15% being singletons. Sequences were obtained from a population of CD138-negative cells sorted from bone marrow. The receptors originated from a donor at least 40 years old with multiple myeloma.

In this sample, this clonotype turned up many times. The V and J genes are TRBV11-3 and TRBJ2-1, with D possibly being TRBD2 (5 bases). Germline-derived CDR1 and CDR2 are SGHNT and YENEEA. Trimming pared 2 bases from V and 7 bases from J, leaving 12 bases between. There are 14 residues in the CDR3. The CDR3 sequence: CASSLSRSGNEQFF. CDR3 in DNA: TGTGCCAGCAGCTTAAGCAGGTCGGGGAATGAGCAGTTCTTC.

The chain combines TRBV20-1 with TRBJ1-1; no clear D. Germline V gene lookup returns CDR1 DFQATT and CDR2 SNEGSKA (reference sequence). The CDR3 spans 12 residues. Trimming took off 3 bases at V and 0 bases at J, with 5 bases between the two ends. CDR3 in DNA: TGCAGTGCTAGGCCTATGAACACTGAAGCTTTCTTT. Translating it yields CSARPMNTEAFF.

This clonotype was observed at least ten times. This chain links TRBV25-1 with TRBJ1-4, with a tentative D call TRBD1 (5 bases). With 5 bases removed from V and 4 bases from J, the gap between germline ends came to 11 bases. CDR3 length equals 14 residues. Germline CDR1 reads MGHDK; CDR2 reads SYGVNS. CDR3 bases: TGTGCCAGCAGTTCGACAGCGATTAATGAAAAACTGTTTTTT. Protein: CASSSTAINEKLFF. Complete variable domain (other parts from reference TRBV25-1 and TRBJ1-4): EADIYQTPRYLVIGTGKKITLECSQTMGHDKMYWYQQDPGMELHLIHYSYGVNSTEKGDLSSESTVSRIRTEHFPLTLESARPSHTSQYLCASSSTAINEKLFFGSGTQLSVL.

Many counts were recorded for this clonotype. The chain recombines TRBV7-8 with TRBJ1-5; TRBD1 might be the D (6 bases). Germline V CDR1 and CDR2: SGHVS, FQNEAQ. With 5 bases removed from V and 3 bases from J, the gap between germline ends came to 17 bases. The CDR3 spans 16 residues. The CDR3 region has the DNA TGTGCCAGCAGCCTGACGTCGGGGGCTTCCAATCAGCCCCAGCATTTT. As protein: CASSLTSGASNQPQHF.

Of note for this clonotype: With a far larger clone one base away, a read error is the likely cause. This chain connects TRBV7-9 to TRBJ2-1, with no clear D. The CDR3 is made up of 13 amino acids. Germline assignment: CDR1 SEHNR and CDR2 FQNEAQ (reference sequence). The CDR3 is CASSPLVYDEQLF. The CDR3 bases are TGTGCCAGCAGTCCCTTAGTCTACGATGAGCAGCTCTTC.

This clonotype occurred many times. V and J are TRBV5-5 and TRBJ1-5, with D possibly being TRBD1 (5 bases). The V gene lost 0 bases and the J gene lost 3 bases, with 13 bases spanning the gap. This CDR3 region has 16 residues. Germline CDR1 reads SGHKS; CDR2 reads YYEKEE (reference sequence). The CDR3, as DNA: TGTGCCAGCAGCTTGGGTCAGGGCCTCCTCAATCAGCCCCAGCATTTT. This gives the protein CASSLGQGLLNQPQHF.

As concerns this clonotype: Possible read error: a much larger clone is one base away. Because the CDR3's place on the DNA is in doubt, the DNA is left out and the CDR3 is given as listed by TCRdb. V is TRBV6-1 and J is TRBJ2-2; the table's D call TRBD2 went unverified against the DNA. The CDR3 length is 15 residues, termini included. Germline assignment: CDR1 MNHNS and CDR2 SASEGT. The CDR3 reads CASSGVAGGTGELLF.

This clonotype was observed a handful of times. A much more abundant neighbour one base away suggests this may be a read error. V gene TRBV7-9 combines with J gene TRBJ1-1, with D maybe TRBD1 (5 bases). Germline V gives CDR1 SEHNR, CDR2 FQNEAQ (reference sequence). This CDR3 contains 17 residues. Written as DNA, the CDR3 is TGTGCCGGCAGCTTAGTGGGGGTCCCATTCGCTGGCACTGAAGCTTTCTTT. Amino acids: CAGSLVGVPFAGTEAFF.

Notes on this clonotype: This may arise from a read error, as a much more abundant clone is one base away. The J gene is TRBJ2-5, the V gene TRBV29-1; 9 bases fit TRBD2. The V gene's germline CDR1 is SQVTM and CDR2 ANQGSEA. The CDR3 is made up of 15 amino acids. The V and J ends lost 6 bases and 4 bases, in that order; junction bases with no gene match: 12. CDR3 nucleotides: TGCAGCGTCCCACTGGCGGGAGGGTCCCCAGAGACCCAGTACTTC. Encoded protein: CSVPLAGGSPETQYF.

The gene calls are TRBV11-1 and TRBJ2-5; 8 bases agree with TRBD1. This CDR3 spans 15 amino acids. V shed 3 bases and J 7 bases; nucleotides not matched to a gene: 10. Per germline, CDR1 SGHAT and CDR2 FQDESV (reference sequence). The CDR3 sequence is CASSLGWTGHRTQYF. In nucleotides, the CDR3 is TGTGCCAGCAGCTTGGGGTGGACAGGGCACAGGACCCAGTACTTC.

This clonotype was recorded a few times. This sequence joins TRBV29-1 and TRBJ2-7; a weak D match, TRBD1 (5 bases). Germline V lookup: CDR1 SQVTM, CDR2 ANQGSEA. This CDR3 comprises 12 residues. V shed 1 base and J shed 1 base, with 5 bases lying between them. In DNA, the CDR3 is TGCAGCGTTGAAGGACAGTCCTACGAGCAGTACTTC. Its protein product is CSVEGQSYEQYF.

This clonotype was picked up many times. The chain uses TRBV12-3 or TRBV12-4 and TRBJ2-1, with 7 bases aligning to TRBD2. The CDR3 spans 16 residues. The V and J ends lost 6 bases and 0 bases, in that order; junction bases with no gene match: 8. In nucleotides, the CDR3 is TGTGCCAGCAGCCCCAGCGGGGATAGCTCCTACAATGAGCAGTTCTTC. Translating it yields CASSPSGDSSYNEQFF.

This clonotype was seen at least ten times. This chain uses TRBV21-1 with TRBJ1-5. TRBV21-1 is marked as a pseudogene. The length of the CDR3 is 15 residues. As DNA, the CDR3 is TGTCCCCAAAAAAGGGATGAGGGAATTAGTCAGCCCCAGCATTTT. As protein: CPQKRDEGISQPQHF.

There are many counts of this clonotype. The chain employs TRBV5-1 and TRBJ2-1; D uncertain. This CDR3 region has 13 residues. Trimming removed 0 bases from V and 6 bases from J, with 7 bases in between. Germline loops: CDR1 SGHRS, CDR2 YFSETQ. The CDR3 reads CASSLVPSNEQFF. As DNA, the CDR3 is TGCGCCAGCAGCTTGGTACCGTCCAATGAGCAGTTCTTC.

Comment on this clonotype: This may arise from a read error, as a much more abundant clone is one base away. The chain links TRBV5-5 to TRBJ2-2; D is possibly TRBD1 or TRBD2 (5 bases each). Trimming took off 0 bases at V and 4 bases at J, with 13 bases between the two ends. This CDR3 spans 16 amino acids. Per the germline V gene, CDR1 is SGHKS and CDR2 is YYEKEE (reference sequence). The CDR3 reads CASSLVGPSSTGELFF. In DNA form, the CDR3 reads TGTGCCAGCAGCTTGGTGGGACCTTCGAGCACCGGGGAGCTGTTTTTT.

This clonotype was seen a handful of times. Since a much larger clone is just one base distant, this may be a read error. The J gene is TRBJ1-2, the V gene TRBV12-3 or TRBV12-4, with 7 bases identical to TRBD1. The CDR3 has 13 residues. The J segment lost 6 bases and the V segment lost 6 bases, leaving 7 bases of the junction unmatched. In nucleotides, the CDR3 is TGTGCCAGCAGCCTACAGGGGACAAATGGCTACACCTTC. Protein product: CASSLQGTNGYTF.

Remarks on this clonotype: The junction departs from the called germline gene at one end, perhaps through a read error. The chain joins TRBV11-2 to TRBJ2-2, with TRBD2 as a possible D gene (7 bases). The CDR3 is 16 amino acids. Germline-derived CDR1 and CDR2 are SGHAT and FQNNGV. The chain's CDR3 is CASSRGASNHTGELFF. The CDR3 DNA sequence: TGTGCCAGCAGCCGGGGGGCTAGCAACCACACCGGGGAGCTGTTCTTT.

This clonotype was seen a handful of times. Just one base apart from a much larger clone, this may be a read error. The rearrangement joins TRBV4-2 to TRBJ2-1; no reliable D call. The germline CDR1 and CDR2 sequences are LGHNA and YNFKEQ. The CDR3 has 13 residues. CDR3 DNA sequence: TGTGCCAGCAGCCAAGAGCGGCACAATGGGCAGTTCTTC. It is translated as CASSQERHNGQFF.

As to this clonotype: One base away lies a much larger clone, so this may be a sequencing read error. The V call is TRBV5-1, the J call TRBJ2-3; a weak D match, TRBD1 (5 bases). Per the germline V gene, CDR1 is SGHRS and CDR2 is YFSETQ. The CDR3 has 14 residues. The CDR3 reads CASSESTTADTPYF. In DNA form, the CDR3 reads TGCGCCAGCAGCGAGTCCACGACAGCAGATACGCCGTATTTT.

As regards this clonotype: A read error may explain this, as a much larger clone is one base away. The V and J genes are TRBV7-2 and TRBJ2-5; a weak D match, TRBD1 (5 bases). Germline values: CDR1 SGHTA, CDR2 FQGNSA. The CDR3 has 14 amino acids. The CDR3 is CASSLDRNQEAQYF. The DNA for the CDR3 is TGTGCCAGCAGCTTAGACAGGAACCAAGAGGCCCAGTACTTC.

At least ten counts were recorded for this clonotype. The V call is TRBV7-9, the J call TRBJ2-7; 7 bases map to TRBD2. Germline V gene sequence: CDR1 SEHNR, CDR2 FQNEAQ (reference sequence). The CDR3 runs 13 residues. J gave up 6 bases and V 0 bases, and 2 bases lay outside the gene matches. CDR3 loop: CASSLAGGGEQYF. CDR3 nucleotide sequence: TGTGCCAGCAGCTTAGCGGGCGGGGGCGAGCAGTACTTC.

This clonotype was counted at least ten times. The V gene is TRBV29-1, the J gene TRBJ1-5, with D unclear. CDR3 size: 13 residues. Trimming shortened V by 6 bases and J by 0 bases, and 9 bases separated the two germline ends. Germline V lookup: CDR1 SQVTM, CDR2 ANQGSEA. CDR3 protein: CSVLENSNQPQHF. In nucleotides, the CDR3 is TGCAGCGTCTTAGAGAATAGCAATCAGCCCCAGCATTTT.

By proportion, this clonotype is large (0.1 to 1%). The genes are TRBV3-1 and TRBJ2-1; 7 bases are a match to TRBD1. CDR1 is LGHDT and CDR2 is YNNKEL in the germline V gene (reference sequence). The V gene end was trimmed by 5 bases and the J gene end by 4 bases; junction bases not matched to a gene: 2. The CDR3 extends over 13 amino acids. The DNA for the CDR3 is TGTGCCAGCAGCGCGGACAGGTACAATGAGCAGTTCTTC. Translating it yields CASSADRYNEQFF.

This clonotype was observed once. The conserved final phenylalanine or tryptophan is absent from the CDR3, which likely points to a read error. The V call is TRBV7-9, the J call TRBJ2-7; D is unresolved. The germline V gene encodes CDR1 SEHNR and CDR2 FQNEAQ (reference sequence). Between the trimmed V and J ends, which lost 4 bases and 2 bases, there was a span of 9 bases. CDR3 length equals 13 residues. For the CDR3, the DNA is TGTGCCAGCAGCTCGGCCTCGGCCTACGAGCAGTACCTC. Amino acid sequence: CASSSASAYEQYL.

As concerns this clonotype: This sequence may be a read error, since a much larger clone differs from it by one base. This rearrangement joins TRBV5-1 to TRBJ1-1, with D uncertain. The CDR3 consists of 15 residues. Germline CDR1 is SGHRS and CDR2 is YFSETQ. The DNA of the CDR3 is TGCGCCAGCAGCTTGACGGGTCGCGGATACACTAAAGCTTTCTTT. Protein: CASSLTGRGYTKAFF.

This clonotype has ten or more counts. The chain is built from TRBV25-1 and TRBJ2-2; TRBD2 is a possible D gene (5 bases). CDR3 size: 15 residues. The V gene's germline CDR1 is MGHDK and CDR2 SYGVNS. The V end lost 8 bases, the J end lost 6 bases, and 19 bases lay between the germline ends. This CDR3 reads CASGIWGALSGELFF. The CDR3 DNA sequence: TGTGCCAGCGGGATCTGGGGAGCCTTGTCCGGGGAGCTGTTTTTT.

This clonotype was seen ten or more times. This rearrangement joins TRBV28 to TRBJ2-1, with 10 bases fitting TRBD2. Germline values: CDR1 MDHEN, CDR2 SYDVKM. There are 15 residues in the CDR3. Losses at the gene ends were 7 bases for V and 1 base for J; bases not matched to a gene: 4. CDR3 sequence reads: CASTSGSVSYNEQFF. The CDR3 nucleotides read TGTGCCAGCACTAGCGGGAGTGTGTCCTACAATGAGCAGTTCTTC.

This clonotype showed up many times. This chain joins TRBV29-1 and TRBJ2-1; TRBD1 agrees at 8 bases. The germline V gene encodes CDR1 SQVTM and CDR2 ANQGSEA. V was clipped by 4 bases and J by 2 bases; unmatched bases: 7. CDR3 size: 15 residues. CDR3 in amino acids: CSVAPGQEAYNEQFF. The CDR3 DNA reads as TGCAGCGTTGCCCCGGGACAGGAGGCCTACAATGAGCAGTTCTTC.

The table lists this clonotype with many counts. The V and J genes are TRBV12-3 or TRBV12-4 and TRBJ2-2, with TRBD1 matching over 10 bases. The V gene end was trimmed by 5 bases and the J gene end by 5 bases; junction bases not matched to a gene: 8. The CDR3 totals 16 residues. In DNA form, the CDR3 reads TGTGCCAGCAGTCGTCTAGGACAGGGGGGTACCGGGGAGCTGTTTTTT. Protein product: CASSRLGQGGTGELFF.

The table lists this clonotype with many counts. The V call is TRBV29-1, the J call TRBJ2-3; D is possibly TRBD1 (6 bases). This CDR3 region has 14 residues. V was shortened by 1 base and J by 1 base, with 9 bases between the two germline ends. CDR1 and CDR2 (germline): SQVTM, ANQGSEA. CDR3 DNA: TGCAGCGTTGAAGGGACAGCGGGCACAGATACGCAGTATTTT. It translates to CSVEGTAGTDTQYF.